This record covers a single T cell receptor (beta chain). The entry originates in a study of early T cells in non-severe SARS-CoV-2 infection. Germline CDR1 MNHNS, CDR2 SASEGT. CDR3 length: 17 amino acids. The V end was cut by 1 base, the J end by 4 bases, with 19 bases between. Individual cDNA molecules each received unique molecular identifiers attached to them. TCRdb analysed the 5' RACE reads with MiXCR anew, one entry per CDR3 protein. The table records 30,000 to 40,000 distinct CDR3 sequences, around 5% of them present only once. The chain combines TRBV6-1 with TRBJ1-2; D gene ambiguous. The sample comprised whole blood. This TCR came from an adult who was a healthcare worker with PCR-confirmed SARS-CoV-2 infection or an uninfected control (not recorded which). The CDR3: CASSEVGEGSPLYGYTF. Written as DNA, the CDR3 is TGTGCCAGCAGTGAAGTGGGAGAAGGGAGCCCGCTCTATGGCTACACCTTC.